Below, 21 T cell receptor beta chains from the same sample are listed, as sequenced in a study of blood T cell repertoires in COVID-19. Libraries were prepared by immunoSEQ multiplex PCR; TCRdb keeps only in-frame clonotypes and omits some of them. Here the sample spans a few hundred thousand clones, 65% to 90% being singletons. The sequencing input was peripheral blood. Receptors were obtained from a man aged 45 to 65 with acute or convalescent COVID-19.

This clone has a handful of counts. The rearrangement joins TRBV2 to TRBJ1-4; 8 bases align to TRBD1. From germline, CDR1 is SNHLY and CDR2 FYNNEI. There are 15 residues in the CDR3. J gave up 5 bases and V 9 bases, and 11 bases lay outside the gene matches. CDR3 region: CASGQGALTNEKLFF. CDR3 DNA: TGTGCCAGTGGTCAGGGGGCTCTGACAAATGAAAAACTGTTTTTT.

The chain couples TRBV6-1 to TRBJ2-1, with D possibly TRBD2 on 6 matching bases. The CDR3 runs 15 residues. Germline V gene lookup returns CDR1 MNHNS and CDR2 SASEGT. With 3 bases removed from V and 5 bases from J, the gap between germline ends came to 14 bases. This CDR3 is CASSDGPAGDNEQFF. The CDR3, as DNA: TGTGCCAGCAGTGACGGTCCAGCGGGCGACAATGAGCAGTTCTTC.

The CDR3 sequence is CASSLAGVEYNEQFF. The CDR3 bases are TGCGCCAGCAGCTTGGCGGGGGTGGAGTACAATGAGCAGTTCTTC. The chain recombines TRBV5-1 with TRBJ2-1, with D tentatively TRBD2 (6 bases). V was cut by 0 bases and J by 4 bases, with 11 bases left in between. CDR3 length: 15 residues. The germline CDR1 and CDR2 sequences are SGHRS and YFSETQ.

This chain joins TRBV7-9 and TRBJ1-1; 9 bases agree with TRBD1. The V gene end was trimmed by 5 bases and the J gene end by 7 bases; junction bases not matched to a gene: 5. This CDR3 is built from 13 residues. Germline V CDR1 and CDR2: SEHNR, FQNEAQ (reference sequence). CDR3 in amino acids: CASSQQGAGEAFF. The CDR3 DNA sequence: TGTGCCAGCAGCCAACAGGGGGCGGGTGAAGCTTTCTTT.

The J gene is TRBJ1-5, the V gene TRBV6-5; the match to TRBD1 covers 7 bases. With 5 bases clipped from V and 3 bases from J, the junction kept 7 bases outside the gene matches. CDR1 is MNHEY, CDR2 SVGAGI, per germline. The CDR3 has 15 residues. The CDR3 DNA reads TGTGCCAGCAGTCCTACAGGGGCGTCCAATCAGCCCCAGCATTTT. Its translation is CASSPTGASNQPQHF.

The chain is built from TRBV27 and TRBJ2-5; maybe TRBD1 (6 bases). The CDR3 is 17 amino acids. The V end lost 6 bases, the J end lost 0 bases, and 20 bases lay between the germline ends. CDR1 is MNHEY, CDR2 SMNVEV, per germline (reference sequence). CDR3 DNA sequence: TGTGCCAGCAGAACACTTGGGGTCGGGGACAACCAAGAGACCCAGTACTTC. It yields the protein CASRTLGVGDNQETQYF.

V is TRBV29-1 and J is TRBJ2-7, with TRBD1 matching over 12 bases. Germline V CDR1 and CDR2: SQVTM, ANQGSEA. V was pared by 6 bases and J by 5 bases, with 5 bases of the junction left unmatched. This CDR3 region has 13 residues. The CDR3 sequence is CSVTGTGGDEQYF. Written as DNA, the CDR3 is TGCAGCGTCACCGGGACAGGGGGCGACGAGCAGTACTTC.

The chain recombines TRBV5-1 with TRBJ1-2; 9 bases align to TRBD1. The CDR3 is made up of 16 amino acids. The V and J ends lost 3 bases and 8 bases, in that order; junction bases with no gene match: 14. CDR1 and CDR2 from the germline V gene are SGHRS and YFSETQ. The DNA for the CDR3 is TGCGCCAGCAGCTCGGGACAGGGCCCTGTGGGTACGGGCTACACCTTC. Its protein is CASSSGQGPVGTGYTF.

The CDR3 DNA is TGTGCCAGCAAGGCAGGGGGCTCCTATAATTCACCCCTCCACTTT. Translated, it gives CASKAGGSYNSPLHF. V gene TRBV27 combines with J gene TRBJ1-6; 7 bases match TRBD1. The CDR3 spans 15 residues. Trimming removed 7 bases from V and 0 bases from J; junction bases left unmatched: 3. Germline V gene lookup returns CDR1 MNHEY and CDR2 SMNVEV (reference sequence).

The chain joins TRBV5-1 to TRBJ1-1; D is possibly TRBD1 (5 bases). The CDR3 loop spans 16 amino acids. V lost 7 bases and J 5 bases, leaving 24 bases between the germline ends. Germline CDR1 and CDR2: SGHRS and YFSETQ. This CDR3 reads CASQVGGGAGRTEAFF. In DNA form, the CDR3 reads TGCGCCAGCCAAGTGGGTGGAGGGGCGGGTCGGACTGAAGCTTTCTTT.

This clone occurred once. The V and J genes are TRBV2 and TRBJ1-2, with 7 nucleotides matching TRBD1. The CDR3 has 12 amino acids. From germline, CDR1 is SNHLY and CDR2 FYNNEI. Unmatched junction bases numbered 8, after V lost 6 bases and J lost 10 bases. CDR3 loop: CASRFDRAPYTF. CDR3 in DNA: TGTGCCAGCAGATTCGACAGGGCCCCCTACACCTTC.

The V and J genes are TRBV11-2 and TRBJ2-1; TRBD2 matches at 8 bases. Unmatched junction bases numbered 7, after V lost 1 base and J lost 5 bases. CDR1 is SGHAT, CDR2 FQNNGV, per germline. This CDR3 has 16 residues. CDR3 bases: TGTGCCAGCAGCTTAGGGGGCGCGGGGGGCCACAATGAGCAGTTCTTC. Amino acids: CASSLGGAGGHNEQFF.

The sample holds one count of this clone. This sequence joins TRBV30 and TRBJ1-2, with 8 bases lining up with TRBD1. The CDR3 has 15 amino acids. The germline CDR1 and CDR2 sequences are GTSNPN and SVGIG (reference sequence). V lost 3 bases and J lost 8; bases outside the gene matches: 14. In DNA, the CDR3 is TGTGCCTGGAGGAGGACAGGGCCCGTTTTTAGCGGCTACACCTTC. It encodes CAWRRTGPVFSGYTF.

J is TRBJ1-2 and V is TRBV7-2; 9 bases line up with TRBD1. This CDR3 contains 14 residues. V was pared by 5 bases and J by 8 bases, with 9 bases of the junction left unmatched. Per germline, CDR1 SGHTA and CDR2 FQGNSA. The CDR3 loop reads CASSTGTGSRGYTF. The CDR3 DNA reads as TGTGCCAGCAGCACAGGGACAGGGTCGAGGGGCTACACCTTC.

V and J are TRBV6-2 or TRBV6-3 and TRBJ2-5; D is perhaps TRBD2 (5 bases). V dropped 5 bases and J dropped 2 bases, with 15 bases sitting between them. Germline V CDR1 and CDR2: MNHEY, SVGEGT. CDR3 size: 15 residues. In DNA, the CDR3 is TGTGCCAGCAGTCACACGACTACACCTCAAGAGACCCAGTACTTC. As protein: CASSHTTTPQETQYF.

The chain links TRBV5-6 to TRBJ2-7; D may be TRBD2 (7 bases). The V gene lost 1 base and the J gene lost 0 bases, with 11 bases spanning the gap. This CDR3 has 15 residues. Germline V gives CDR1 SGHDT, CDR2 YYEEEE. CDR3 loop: CASSLRGASSYEQYF. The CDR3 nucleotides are TGTGCCAGCAGCTTGCGGGGGGCTAGCTCCTACGAGCAGTACTTC.

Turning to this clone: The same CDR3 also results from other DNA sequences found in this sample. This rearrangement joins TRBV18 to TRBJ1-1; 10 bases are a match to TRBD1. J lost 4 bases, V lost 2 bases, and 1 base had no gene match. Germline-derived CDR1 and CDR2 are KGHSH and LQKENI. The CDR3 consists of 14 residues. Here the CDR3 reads CASSPGQGGTEAFF. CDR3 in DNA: TGTGCCAGCTCACCAGGACAGGGGGGCACTGAAGCTTTCTTT.

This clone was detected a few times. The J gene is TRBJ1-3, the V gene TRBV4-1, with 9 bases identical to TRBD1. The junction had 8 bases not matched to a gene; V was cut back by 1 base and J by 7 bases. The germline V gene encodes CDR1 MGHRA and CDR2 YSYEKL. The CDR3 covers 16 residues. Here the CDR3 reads CASSQGLGQGGNTIYF. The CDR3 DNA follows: TGCGCCAGCAGCCAAGGGCTGGGACAGGGAGGGAACACCATATATTTT.

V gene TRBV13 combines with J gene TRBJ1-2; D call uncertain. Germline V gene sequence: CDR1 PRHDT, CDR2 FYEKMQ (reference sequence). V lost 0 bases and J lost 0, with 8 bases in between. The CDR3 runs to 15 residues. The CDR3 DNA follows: TGTGCCAGCAGCTTAGGATGGGGAGCTAACTATGGCTACACCTTC. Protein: CASSLGWGANYGYTF. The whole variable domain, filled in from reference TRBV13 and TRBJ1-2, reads AAGVIQSPRHLIKEKRETATLKCYPIPRHDTVYWYQQGPGQDPQFLISFYEKMQSDKGSIPDRFSAQQFSDYHSELNMSSLELGDSALYFCASSLGWGANYGYTFGSGTRLTVV.

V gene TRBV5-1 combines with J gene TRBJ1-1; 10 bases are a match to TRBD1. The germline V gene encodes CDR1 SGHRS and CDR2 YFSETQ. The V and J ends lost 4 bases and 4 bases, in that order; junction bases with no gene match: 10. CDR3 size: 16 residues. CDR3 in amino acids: CASSPNPGTGVTEAFF. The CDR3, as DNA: TGCGCCAGCAGCCCTAACCCCGGGACAGGGGTCACTGAAGCTTTCTTT.

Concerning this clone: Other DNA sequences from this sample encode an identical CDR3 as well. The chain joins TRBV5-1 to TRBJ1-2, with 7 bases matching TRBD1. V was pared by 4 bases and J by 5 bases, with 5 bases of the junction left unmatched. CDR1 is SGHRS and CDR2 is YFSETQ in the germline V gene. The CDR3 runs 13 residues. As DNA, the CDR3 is TGCGCCAGCAGCCCGGACAGGACTTATGGCTACACCTTC. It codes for CASSPDRTYGYTF.